The clone carrying this TCR beta chain was observed a handful of times. Only in-frame clones appear in the TCRdb table, and some are missing; sequencing was by immunoSEQ multiplex PCR. The sample holds fewer than 30,000 clones; roughly 85% are singletons and the top ten take approximately 30%. This record comes from a study of blood T cell repertoires in COVID-19. Study background: T cells, B-cell-depleted T cells, or PBMCs provided the cDNA or gDNA that served as material.

Seattle's cohort entered during active infection and was followed longitudinally. Germline assignment: CDR1 MNHNS and CDR2 SASEGT. Unmatched junction bases numbered 1, after V lost 3 bases and J lost 9 bases. The CDR3 is made up of 11 amino acids. The sample was peripheral blood. The chain couples TRBV6-1 to TRBJ1-1; TRBD1 matches 7 bases. This receptor was taken from a woman older than 75 with COVID-19, enrolled during active disease. The CDR3 is CASSETGKAFF. The DNA for the CDR3 is TGTGCCAGCAGTGAGACAGGGAAAGCTTTCTTT.